This T cell receptor (beta chain) was profiled in a study of blood T cell repertoires in COVID-19 (dated by TCRdb to 2020 to 2021). In the study overall: Samples covering the acute and convalescent phases of COVID-19 were provided by collaborators in the United States, Italy and Spain. The prospective study material was composed of cDNA or gDNA derived from T cells, B-cell-depleted T cells, or PBMCs. The repertoires were made available in a free public database intended to serve as a resource for research on the immune response to SARS-CoV-2. Sample metadata almost always included a de-identified subject ID, COVID-19 status, age in years and sex. The samples were drawn from the first 160 participants of the ongoing ImmuneRACE study and from some 1,300 subjects provided by 6 global collaborators. HLA class I and class II types, where available, came from metadata supplied by the sample provider rather than from assay-based typing. Subjects who had been exposed to COVID-19, were actively infected with it, or had recovered from it provided the deeply sampled blood TCRbeta repertoires that made up the dataset. What the work shows at the level of the full study, not this receptor alone: How much clinical and demographic metadata was included differed by source and by participant, and the metadata was provided uncurated.

Reading the germline V gene gives CDR1 MNHNS and CDR2 SASEGT. The junction carries 9 bases between V and J, which are trimmed by 3 bases and 3 bases respectively. Inclusive of the bounding cysteine and phenylalanine, the CDR3 is 13 residues long. Solely the CDR3 DNA is kept, with 39 bases framed from the first base. The collaborating institutions used their own protocols to collect whole blood in K2EDTA tubes. Collaborator samples were shipped for TCRbeta analysis as frozen whole blood, isolated PBMCs, or DNA extracted from either sample type. The count of this clone is one. The target of this receptor is not known. No qualities accompany the bases; no much larger clone lies one base away. The immunoSEQ Assay, a bias-controlled multiplex PCR, was used to amplify TCRbeta CDR3 regions from genomic DNA. For the original study's pipeline: Nucleated cell counts per sample were estimated from amplification of reference gene primers within the assay. Sequence reads were collapsed and filtered to measure the absolute abundance of every unique TCRbeta CDR3 rearrangement. For each sample, productive Simpson clonality was calculated as the square root of Simpson's diversity index over productive rearrangements. TCRdb carries this immuneACCESS record with in-frame sequences only. Its versions omit some clonotypes, under half of them owing to an unresolved V gene in the studies checked, with the rest unexplained. That table gives V, J and clone size, and the DNA gave D and trimming. Across this sample there are around 140,000 clones, with 75% to 90% seen only once. The ten top clones hold around 1.7% of the sample.

Sequencing was performed on peripheral blood. Recombination connected TRBV6-1 to TRBJ2-7; a weak D assignment points to TRBD1 (5 bases agree). The sequence derives from a woman aged 50 to 60 with acute or convalescent COVID-19. For the CDR3, the sequence is CASSEIRVYEQYF. The DNA reads TGTGCCAGCAGTGAGATCAGGGTCTACGAGCAGTACTTC.